This is a list of T cell receptor beta chains from one sample in a study of T cells in Graves' hyperthyroidism and ophthalmopathy. From the multiplex PCR reads, TCRdb called clonotypes with MiXCR, one entry per CDR3 protein. The sample consists of 500,000 to 700,000 distinct CDR3 sequences, around 15% of them appearing once. Input material: blood. These receptors were obtained from a young woman with Graves' hyperthyroidism. Both conserved end residues are part of each CDR3. Clone size is shown for a subset of rows, as once, few, many or a class of expanded clone.

clone_size,v_call,j_call,cdr3_aa
few,TRBV7-6,TRBJ1-1,CASSLLWQGSFMNTEAFF
many,TRBV6-1,TRBJ1-1,CASRGDRTGGYTEAFF
few,TRBV7-2,TRBJ2-5,CASSLGVAGDQETQYF
many,TRBV11-2,TRBJ1-1,CASSFPGSTEAFF
many,TRBV19,TRBJ1-1,CASSITGSHTEAFF
few,TRBV19,TRBJ1-2,CASSIPPNYGYTF
.,TRBV5-6,TRBJ1-5,CASSSRTGDQPQHF
.,TRBV29-1,TRBJ1-1,CSGLRRMHTEAFF
many,TRBV10-3,TRBJ2-7,CAISEELAYEQYF
many,TRBV7-9,TRBJ2-1,CGGQGSSNEQFF
many,TRBV20-1,TRBJ2-5,CSARPFQETQYF
many,TRBV12-3/TRBV12-4,TRBJ2-3,CASSVGRGGTDTQYF
many,TRBV12-3/TRBV12-4,TRBJ2-3,CATRAAGITDTQYF
.,TRBV5-1,TRBJ2-7,CASSQNPGDQGYEQYF
many,TRBV12-3/TRBV12-4,TRBJ2-1,CASSLVGPPQFF
few,TRBV7-9,TRBJ2-7,CASSLSDRVTGEQYF
many,TRBV10-3,TRBJ2-1,CAISAGREFEQFF
.,TRBV6-1,TRBJ1-2,CASSDRAKGNGYTF
many,TRBV7-8,TRBJ2-7,CASSMGLAGGNEQYF
many,TRBV20-1,TRBJ2-7,CSARDPQAVLAGAPYEQYF
few,TRBV13,TRBJ1-1,CASSLVTVFARTMNTEAFF
few,TRBV6-1,TRBJ2-4,CASSEVLAGVQYF
few,TRBV6-1,TRBJ2-1,CASTIPRPSARDKYDEQFF
many,TRBV12-3/TRBV12-4,TRBJ2-4,CASTRDRGNIQYF
.,TRBV29-1,TRBJ2-7,CSVEDYSYEQYF
.,TRBV4-3,TRBJ1-3,CASSRVDSSGNTIYF
few,TRBV3-1,TRBJ2-7,CASSHGVAVSYEQYF
.,TRBV2,TRBJ2-1,CASTVQRGYNEQFF
.,TRBV6-1,TRBJ1-6,CASSDSSSPLHF
many,TRBV6-2/TRBV6-3,TRBJ1-5,CASSYGGFSGQPQHF
.,TRBV6-2/TRBV6-3,TRBJ2-7,CASSYSKEVSYEQYF
few,TRBV14,TRBJ2-7,CASRRDSSYEQYF
.,TRBV4-3,TRBJ1-2,CASSQAHFPGAYGYTF
.,TRBV6-1,TRBJ2-4,CASSEYFGQKLAKNIQYF
.,TRBV12-3/TRBV12-4,TRBJ2-2,CASSGAGGGGELFF
few,TRBV7-2,TRBJ1-1,CASSLAGVMNAEAFF
many,TRBV6-2/TRBV6-3,TRBJ2-7,CASSYSTGTQSSYEQYF
few,TRBV6-1,TRBJ2-3,CASGSADTQYF
many,TRBV20-1,TRBJ2-7,CSAREANEQYF
few,TRBV10-3,TRBJ1-4,CAISGGQDEKLFF
many,TRBV11-1,TRBJ1-5,CASSYDGTGEDQPQHF
many,TRBV7-6,TRBJ1-1,CASSPGLGGTEAFF
few,TRBV6-1,TRBJ2-7,CASSRGHTSSYEQYF
.,TRBV4-3,TRBJ2-3,CASRQTSGGRTDTQYF
many,TRBV12-3/TRBV12-4,TRBJ2-7,CASTIGLAGVNEQYF
.,TRBV20-1,TRBJ1-6,CSAREHLSYNSPLHF
many,TRBV7-9,TRBJ2-5,CASSWDRSQETQYF
many,TRBV5-1,TRBJ2-3,CASSYGLAGGKHTDTQYF
many,TRBV27,TRBJ2-7,CASSLIRASGPYEQYF